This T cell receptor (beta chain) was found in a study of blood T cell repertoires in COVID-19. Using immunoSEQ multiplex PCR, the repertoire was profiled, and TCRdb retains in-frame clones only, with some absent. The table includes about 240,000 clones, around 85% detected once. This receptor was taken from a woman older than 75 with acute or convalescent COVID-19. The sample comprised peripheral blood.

The CDR3 DNA reads TGTGCCAGCACCTCAAACGCGGGGACTGAGTACTTC. Encoded protein: CASTSNAGTEYF. The rearrangement links TRBV2 to TRBJ2-7, with D tentatively TRBD2 (6 bases). Germline V gene data show CDR1 as SNHLY and CDR2 as FYNNEI. The CDR3 totals 12 residues. V lost 7 bases, J lost 11 bases, and 18 bases lay in between.